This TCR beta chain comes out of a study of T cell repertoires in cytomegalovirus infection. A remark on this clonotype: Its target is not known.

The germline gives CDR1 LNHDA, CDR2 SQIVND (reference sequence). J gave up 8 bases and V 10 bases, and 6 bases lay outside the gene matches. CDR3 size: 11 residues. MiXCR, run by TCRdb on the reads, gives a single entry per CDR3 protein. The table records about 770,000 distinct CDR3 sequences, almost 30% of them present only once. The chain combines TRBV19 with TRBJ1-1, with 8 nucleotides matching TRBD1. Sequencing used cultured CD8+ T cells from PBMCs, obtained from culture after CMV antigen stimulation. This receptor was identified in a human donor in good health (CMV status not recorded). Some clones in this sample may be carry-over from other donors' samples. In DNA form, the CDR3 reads TGTGCCATAGAGACAGGGGCCGAAGCTTTCTTT. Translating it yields CAIETGAEAFF.